The rows below give T cell receptor beta chains drawn from one sample of a study of cytomegalovirus exposure and HLA in healthy donors. Produced via immunoSEQ multiplex PCR; TCRdb's table is partial and in-frame only. The sample has about 160,000 clones. Sequenced material: PBMCs. The receptors were sampled from an older woman in good health and CMV-seronegative. The CDR3 runs from the conserved cysteine through the conserved F or W. D genes are given only for firm matches.

TRBV19	TRBJ2-7	NA	CASSIDRTASYEQYF	TGTGCCAGTAGTATAGATCGGACAGCCTCCTACGAGCAGTACTTC
TRBV7-2	TRBJ1-2	TRBD1	CASSLPGGRGEFYTF	TGTGCCAGCAGCTTACCCGGGGGCAGGGGGGAATTCTACACCTTC
TRBV4-2	TRBJ2-7	TRBD1	CASRRTGGSSYEQYF	TGTGCCAGCAGACGCACAGGGGGTAGCTCCTACGAGCAGTACTTC
TRBV18	TRBJ2-5	NA	CASSPAGRETQYF	TGTGCCAGCTCACCGGCAGGGCGAGAGACCCAGTACTTC
TRBV9	TRBJ2-7	TRBD2	CASSVDQRERAEQYF	TGTGCCAGCAGCGTAGATCAGCGGGAGAGGGCCGAGCAGTACTTC
TRBV10-3	TRBJ2-1	TRBD2	CAISEDPSGGALEQFF	TGTGCCATCAGTGAGGACCCTAGCGGGGGGGCACTGGAGCAGTTCTTC
TRBV5-4	TRBJ2-1	NA	CASSPGINEQFF	TGTGCCAGCAGCCCCGGGATAAATGAGCAGTTCTTC
TRBV5-4	TRBJ2-1	TRBD2	CASSFGTSGINEQFF	TGTGCCAGCAGCTTCGGGACTAGCGGGATCAATGAGCAGTTCTTC
TRBV4-1	TRBJ1-1	NA	CASSQYRDMNTEAFF	TGCGCCAGCAGCCAATACAGGGATATGAACACTGAAGCTTTCTTT
TRBV4-3	TRBJ2-2	NA	CASSPFWQGENTGELFF	TGCGCCAGCAGCCCCTTTTGGCAGGGTGAGAACACCGGGGAGCTGTTTTTT
TRBV18	TRBJ1-3	TRBD1	CASSLGQGSSGNTIYF	TGTGCCAGCTCATTAGGACAGGGGAGCTCTGGAAACACCATATATTTT
TRBV5-1	TRBJ1-2	TRBD1	CASSLGQGEDGYTF	TGCGCCAGCAGCTTGGGACAGGGAGAAGATGGCTACACCTTC
TRBV29-1	TRBJ2-1	TRBD1	CSVGRDRGYNEQFF	TGCAGCGTTGGCCGGGACAGGGGCTACAATGAGCAGTTCTTC
TRBV5-6	TRBJ2-4	NA	CASSKGDSKNIQYF	TGTGCCAGCAGTAAGGGGGATTCCAAAAACATTCAGTACTTC
TRBV6-6	TRBJ1-2	TRBD1	CASRGGGSGYTF	TGTGCCAGCCGTGGAGGGGGCAGTGGCTACACCTTC
TRBV10-2	TRBJ2-3	TRBD2	CASSERLAGRTSTDTQYF	TGCGCCAGCAGCGAGAGACTAGCGGGAAGGACTAGCACAGATACGCAGTATTTT
TRBV7-2	TRBJ1-2	NA	CASSSGQWYGYTF	TGTGCCAGCAGCTCTGGACAATGGTATGGCTACACCTTC
TRBV2	TRBJ1-2	TRBD1	CASRFPGTDYGYTF	TGTGCCAGCCGATTCCCTGGGACAGACTATGGCTACACCTTC
TRBV11-2	TRBJ2-1	NA	CASSLDLIYNEQFF	TGTGCCAGCAGCTTAGATCTAATATACAATGAGCAGTTCTTC
TRBV5-1	TRBJ1-1	NA	CASSSETGIANTEAFF	TGCGCCAGCAGCTCCGAGACAGGTATTGCGAACACTGAAGCTTTCTTT
TRBV6-1	TRBJ2-7	NA	CASSDRKLYEQYF	TGTGCCAGCAGTGACAGGAAGCTCTACGAGCAGTACTTC
TRBV9	TRBJ2-2	TRBD2	CASSTSGTSTGELFF	TGTGCCAGCAGCACTTCCGGGACTAGCACCGGGGAGCTGTTTTTT
TRBV19	TRBJ1-5	TRBD1	CASSMETGYQPQHF	TGTGCCAGTAGTATGGAGACAGGGTACCAGCCCCAGCATTTT
TRBV4-2	TRBJ2-1	NA	CASSPGSSSYNEQFF	TGTGCCAGCAGCCCGGGGAGTAGCTCCTACAATGAGCAGTTCTTC
TRBV7-2	TRBJ2-7	NA	CASSPSTGTYEQYF	TGTGCCAGCAGCCCTAGTACAGGGACCTACGAGCAGTACTTC
TRBV9	TRBJ1-2	TRBD1	CASSEGTGLGGYTF	TGTGCCAGCAGCGAGGGGACAGGGCTGGGCGGCTACACCTTC
TRBV27	TRBJ1-2	TRBD1	CASSTSGQVSYGYTF	TGTGCCAGCAGTACCTCGGGACAGGTATCCTATGGCTACACCTTC
TRBV18	TRBJ1-5	NA	CASSLSFTGNSNQPQHF	TGTGCCAGCTCACTCTCTTTTACAGGTAATAGCAATCAGCCCCAGCATTTT
TRBV4-2	TRBJ1-2	TRBD1	CASSHPRGLPNYGYTF	TGTGCCAGCAGCCATCCCAGGGGGCTTCCTAACTATGGCTACACCTTC
TRBV7-8	TRBJ2-3	TRBD1	CASSLGAGTGDTQYF	TGTGCCAGCAGCTTAGGGGCCGGGACAGGAGATACGCAGTATTTT
TRBV14	TRBJ2-7	TRBD2	CASSQLAGESYEQYF	TGTGCCAGCAGCCAACTAGCGGGAGAAAGCTACGAGCAGTACTTC
TRBV7-8	TRBJ1-1	TRBD1	CASSPWTGDTEAFF	TGTGCCAGCAGCCCATGGACAGGGGACACTGAAGCTTTCTTT
TRBV27	TRBJ1-1	NA	CASSLKGDTEAFF	TGTGCCAGCAGTTTAAAAGGAGACACTGAAGCTTTCTTT
TRBV19	TRBJ1-1	TRBD1	CASSIFAGDSWSNTEAFF	TGTGCCAGTAGTATTTTTGCAGGGGACAGTTGGTCGAACACTGAAGCTTTCTTT
TRBV4-1	TRBJ2-2	TRBD2	CASSRLAGGDTGELFF	TGCGCCAGCAGTAGGCTAGCGGGGGGCGACACCGGGGAGCTGTTTTTT
TRBV5-6	TRBJ2-2	TRBD2	CASTLGLAVTGELFF	TGTGCCAGCACTTTGGGGCTAGCGGTCACCGGGGAGCTGTTTTTT
TRBV7-6	TRBJ2-7	NA	CASSSRLSSYEQYF	TGTGCCAGCAGCTCCCGACTGAGCTCCTACGAGCAGTACTTC
TRBV19	TRBJ2-2	TRBD2	CASKVAGGTGELFF	TGTGCCAGTAAGGTAGCGGGAGGCACCGGGGAGCTGTTTTTT
TRBV7-6	TRBJ1-6	NA	CASSPVEGSSPLHF	TGTGCCAGCAGCCCGGTGGAGGGGAGTTCACCCCTCCACTTT
TRBV29-1	TRBJ2-4	TRBD1	CSVPGQGGNIQYF	TGCAGCGTCCCCGGACAGGGTGGAAACATTCAGTACTTC
TRBV7-9	TRBJ2-2	NA	CASSLMENGELFF	TGTGCCAGCAGCTTAATGGAGAACGGGGAGCTGTTTTTT
TRBV5-1	TRBJ1-2	NA	CASSRDINYGYTF	TGCGCCAGCAGCCGGGACATCAACTATGGCTACACCTTC
TRBV5-4	TRBJ2-6	NA	CASSFPDLSGANVLTF	TGTGCCAGCAGCTTTCCGGACTTATCTGGGGCCAACGTCCTGACTTTC
TRBV5-1	TRBJ2-7	TRBD2	CASSLASGDYEQYF	TGCGCCAGCAGCTTGGCTAGCGGGGACTACGAGCAGTACTTC
TRBV18	TRBJ2-3	TRBD1	CASSPGQGGTDTQYF	TGTGCCAGCTCACCTGGACAGGGGGGAACAGATACGCAGTATTTT
TRBV12-5	TRBJ2-7	TRBD1	CASGRDRGFSYEQYF	TGTGCTAGTGGACGGGACAGGGGCTTTTCCTACGAGCAGTACTTC
TRBV5-1	TRBJ2-1	TRBD1	CASSSTGYNEQFF	TGCGCCAGCAGCTCGACAGGGTACAATGAGCAGTTCTTC
TRBV2	TRBJ1-1	NA	CASSTTANTEAFF	TGTGCCAGCAGTACGACAGCCAACACTGAAGCTTTCTTT
TRBV4-2	TRBJ1-5	NA	CASSIVTGQGQPQHF	TGTGCCAGCAGCATAGTAACAGGGCAAGGTCAGCCCCAGCATTTT
TRBV28	TRBJ1-2	NA	CASSSPSGGGYTF	TGTGCCAGCAGTTCTCCCTCGGGGGGTGGCTACACCTTC
TRBV7-2	TRBJ1-3	NA	CASSLGTSGNTIYF	TGTGCCAGCAGCTTAGGGACTTCTGGAAACACCATATATTTT